This T cell receptor beta chain is from a study of T cell responses to AZD1222 COVID-19 vaccine. Sequenced by immunoSEQ multiplex PCR; TCRdb stores in-frame clones only, minus some. There are approximately 150,000 clones in the sample; approximately 88% occur only once, and 1.5% to 2% lies in the top ten. In germline, CDR1 is MDHEN, CDR2 SYDVKM. The CDR3 runs to 17 residues. V was pared by 1 base and J by 0 bases, with 13 bases between. The clonotype originates from an adult in good health. The material was peripheral blood, obtained on day 0 of AZD1222 vaccination. The rearrangement links TRBV28 to TRBJ1-5, with D possibly being TRBD1 (5 bases). The CDR3 DNA sequence: TGTGCCAGCAGTTTATTAGGAACAGGAAATAGCAATCAGCCCCAGCATTTT. Translating gives CASSLLGTGNSNQPQHF.